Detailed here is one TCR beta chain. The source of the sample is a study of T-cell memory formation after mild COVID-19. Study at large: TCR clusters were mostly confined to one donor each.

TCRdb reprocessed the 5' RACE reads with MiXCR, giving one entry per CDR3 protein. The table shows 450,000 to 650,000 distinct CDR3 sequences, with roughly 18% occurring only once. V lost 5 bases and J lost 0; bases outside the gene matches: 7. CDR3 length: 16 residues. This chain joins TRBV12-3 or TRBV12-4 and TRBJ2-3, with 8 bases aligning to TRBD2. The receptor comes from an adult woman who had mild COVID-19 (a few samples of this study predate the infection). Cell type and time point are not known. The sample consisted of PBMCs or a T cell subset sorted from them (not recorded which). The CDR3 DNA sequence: TGTGCCAGCAGTCCCTGGACTAGCCTGAGCACAGATACGCAGTATTTT. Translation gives CASSPWTSLSTDTQYF.